This is a list of T cell receptor beta chains from one sample in a study of shared clonotypes between healthy human individuals. The table came from immunoSEQ multiplex PCR; TCRdb's copy has only in-frame clones and leaves some out. The table shows more than 2 million clones, with around 93% occurring only once. Sequenced: naive CD8+ T cells from PBMCs. The receptors here all came from a man younger than 35 in good health. Some clones in this sample may be carry-over from other donors' samples. CDR3s include the opening cysteine and the closing phenylalanine or tryptophan. The D gene is left open where the match is weak. Size values are once, few and many counts, or a class for expanded clones, and some rows have none.

D: TRBD2; V: TRBV28; J: TRBJ2-2; size: once; DNA: TGTGCCAGCAGTTTAGCTGGCGGGAGGTCGGGGGAGCTGTTTTTT; CDR3: CASSLAGGRSGELFF
D: TRBD2; V: TRBV4-1; J: TRBJ2-7; size: .; DNA: TGCGCCAGCAGCCAAGAGCTACCGGGGGGAACCTACGAGCAGTACTTC; CDR3: CASSQELPGGTYEQYF
D: TRBD1; V: TRBV7-9; J: TRBJ2-5; size: .; DNA: TGTGCCAGCAGCCCCCCGGGACAGGGACAAGAGACCCAGTACTTC; CDR3: CASSPPGQGQETQYF
D: TRBD2; V: TRBV19; J: TRBJ2-1; size: .; DNA: TGTGCCAGTAGTCCAATAGCGGGAGCGTACAATGAGCAGTTCTTC; CDR3: CASSPIAGAYNEQFF
D: .; V: TRBV5-6; J: TRBJ2-1; size: .; DNA: TGTGCCAGCAGCACCCCCGCGAGCGAAGAAGAGTTCTTC; CDR3: CASSTPASEEEFF
D: .; V: TRBV6-5; J: TRBJ2-7; size: .; DNA: TGTGCCAGCAGTGATGGCATCGAGCAGTACTTC; CDR3: CASSDGIEQYF
D: .; V: TRBV11-2; J: TRBJ2-3; size: .; DNA: TGTGCCAGCAGCTTTAGGGGGGGACTCCAGACAGATACGCAGTATTTT; CDR3: CASSFRGGLQTDTQYF
D: .; V: TRBV6-5; J: TRBJ2-2; size: .; DNA: TGTGCCAGCTGGGGGGGCAGGGAGCTGTTTTTT; CDR3: CASWGGRELFF
D: .; V: TRBV7-9; J: TRBJ2-2; size: .; DNA: TGTGCCAGCAGCTTACGGGACACTAACACCGGGGAGCTGTTTTTT; CDR3: CASSLRDTNTGELFF
D: TRBD1; V: TRBV5-5; J: TRBJ1-1; size: .; DNA: TGTGCCAGCAGCTTCCACAGGGGGCTCCCGAACACTGAAGCTTTCTTT; CDR3: CASSFHRGLPNTEAFF
D: TRBD2; V: TRBV6-5; J: TRBJ2-3; size: .; DNA: TGTGCCAGCAGTTACTTCGGGACTAGCGACGATACGCAGTATTTT; CDR3: CASSYFGTSDDTQYF
D: .; V: TRBV7-9; J: TRBJ2-1; size: .; DNA: TGTGCCAGCAGCGGGGGTCTGAAGACTAGCTCCTACAATGAGCAGTTCTTC; CDR3: CASSGGLKTSSYNEQFF
D: TRBD1; V: TRBV27; J: TRBJ2-7; size: .; DNA: TGTGCCAGCAGTTTAACAGGGGTCGCGCAGTACTTC; CDR3: CASSLTGVAQYF
D: .; V: TRBV2; J: TRBJ1-1; size: few; DNA: TGTGCCAGCAGGGACCTCATGAACACTGAAGCTTTCTTT; CDR3: CASRDLMNTEAFF
D: .; V: TRBV7-2; J: TRBJ2-7; size: .; DNA: TGTGCCAGCAGCGTCCAAGACGGAAGCTACGCTATAGAGCAGTACTTC; CDR3: CASSVQDGSYAIEQYF
D: TRBD2; V: TRBV7-9; J: TRBJ2-1; size: .; DNA: TGTGCCAGCAGCCTTACTAGCGGGATGAATGAGCAGTTCTTC; CDR3: CASSLTSGMNEQFF
D: .; V: TRBV7-9; J: TRBJ2-7; size: once; DNA: TGTGCCAGCACCACAGGGATCCCATACGAGCAGTACTTC; CDR3: CASTTGIPYEQYF
D: .; V: TRBV7-9; J: TRBJ2-7; size: .; DNA: TGTGCCAGCAGCTTAGATGGGTTCGTCCGGGCCGAGCAGTACTTC; CDR3: CASSLDGFVRAEQYF
D: TRBD2; V: TRBV6-5; J: TRBJ2-7; size: .; DNA: TGTGCCAGCAGTTACTCGACTAGCGGGGTCTACGAGCAGTACTTC; CDR3: CASSYSTSGVYEQYF
D: TRBD1; V: TRBV6-6; J: TRBJ1-1; size: .; DNA: TGTGCCACCACAGACCTACAGGGGGACACTGAAGCTTTCTTT; CDR3: CATTDLQGDTEAFF
D: .; V: TRBV6-1; J: TRBJ2-7; size: .; DNA: TGTGCCAGCAGTGAATATAGCTACGAGCAGTACTTC; CDR3: CASSEYSYEQYF
D: TRBD1; V: TRBV27; J: TRBJ2-1; size: once; DNA: TGTGCCAGCAGTCCCGGACAGGGTAACAATGAGCAGTTCTTC; CDR3: CASSPGQGNNEQFF
D: .; V: TRBV11-2; J: TRBJ1-2; size: .; DNA: TGTGCCAGCAGCTTAGACAAGTCTCTCCTCTACTATGGCTACACCTTC; CDR3: CASSLDKSLLYYGYTF
D: TRBD2; V: TRBV27; J: TRBJ2-2; size: .; DNA: TGTGCCAGCAGCGAATCGGGGGGTATGGTCGGCGGGGAGCTGTTTTTT; CDR3: CASSESGGMVGGELFF
D: .; V: TRBV29-1; J: TRBJ1-1; size: .; DNA: TGCAGCGCCGTCGGGGAGTGGAGCACTGAAGCTTTCTTT; CDR3: CSAVGEWSTEAFF
D: .; V: TRBV5-6; J: TRBJ1-1; size: once; DNA: TGTGCCAGCAGCCTCGGGCCGGGTGGAGTTGCTTTCTTT; CDR3: CASSLGPGGVAFF
D: .; V: TRBV19; J: TRBJ2-1; size: .; DNA: TGTGCCAGTAGTATTTGGGGACAACCCTACAATGAGCAGTTCTTC; CDR3: CASSIWGQPYNEQFF
D: TRBD1; V: TRBV19; J: TRBJ1-2; size: .; DNA: TGTGCCAGTAGTCACGACGACAGGGCTAAAGGCTACACCTTC; CDR3: CASSHDDRAKGYTF
D: .; V: TRBV7-9; J: TRBJ2-1; size: once; DNA: TGTGCCAGCAGCTCAATCCCTCTGGAGCAGTTCTTC; CDR3: CASSSIPLEQFF
D: .; V: TRBV25-1; J: TRBJ1-1; size: .; DNA: TGTGCCAGCAGTGTTGAAGGCGCGGCCACAGAAGTTTTCTTT; CDR3: CASSVEGAATEVFF